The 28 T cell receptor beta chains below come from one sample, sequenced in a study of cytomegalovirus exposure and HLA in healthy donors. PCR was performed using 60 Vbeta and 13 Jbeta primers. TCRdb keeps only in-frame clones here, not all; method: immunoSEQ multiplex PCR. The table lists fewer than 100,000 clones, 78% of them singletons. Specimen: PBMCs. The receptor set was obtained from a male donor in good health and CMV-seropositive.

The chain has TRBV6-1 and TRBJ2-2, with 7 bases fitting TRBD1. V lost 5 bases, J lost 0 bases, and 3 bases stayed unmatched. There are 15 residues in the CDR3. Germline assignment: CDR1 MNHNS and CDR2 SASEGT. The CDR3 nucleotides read TGTGCCAGCAGTCCGGGACAGCCGAACACCGGGGAGCTGTTTTTT. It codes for CASSPGQPNTGELFF.

CDR3 DNA: TGTGCCAGCTCCGGACAGGGATACCAAGAGACCCAGTACTTC. Translation: CASSGQGYQETQYF. The chain recombines TRBV18 with TRBJ2-5, with 8 bases matching TRBD1. V shed 6 bases, J shed 0 bases, and the junction held 3 bases outside the gene matches. This CDR3 has 14 residues. Per the germline V gene, CDR1 is KGHSH and CDR2 is LQKENI.

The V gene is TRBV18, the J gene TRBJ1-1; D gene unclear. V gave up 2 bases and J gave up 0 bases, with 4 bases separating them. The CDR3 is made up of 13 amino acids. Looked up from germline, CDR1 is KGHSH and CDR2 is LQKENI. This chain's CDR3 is CASSPAMNTEAFF. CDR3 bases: TGTGCCAGCTCACCAGCGATGAACACTGAAGCTTTCTTT.

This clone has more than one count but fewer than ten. CDR3 nucleotide sequence: TGTGCCAGCAGCAACAATATAGCGGGGTACGAGCAGTACTTC. It translates to CASSNNIAGYEQYF. This chain links TRBV7-2 with TRBJ2-7; TRBD2 aligns across 8 bases. This CDR3 contains 14 residues. Trimming cost V 5 bases and J 4 bases; bases outside gene matches: 7. Germline V lookup: CDR1 SGHTA, CDR2 FQGNSA.

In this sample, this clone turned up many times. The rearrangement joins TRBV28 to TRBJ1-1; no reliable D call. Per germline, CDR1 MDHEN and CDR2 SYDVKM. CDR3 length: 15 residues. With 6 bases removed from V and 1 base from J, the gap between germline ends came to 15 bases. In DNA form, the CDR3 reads TGTGCCAGCAGCTCTCTGGAGTTTGAGAACACTGAAGCTTTCTTT. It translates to CASSSLEFENTEAFF.

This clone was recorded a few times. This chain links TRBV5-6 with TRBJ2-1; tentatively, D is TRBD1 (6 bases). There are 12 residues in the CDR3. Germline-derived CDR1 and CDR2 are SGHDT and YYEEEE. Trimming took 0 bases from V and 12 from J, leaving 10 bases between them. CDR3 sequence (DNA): TGTGCCAGCAGCTTGGCCACAGGGTTGCAGTTCTTC. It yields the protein CASSLATGLQFF.

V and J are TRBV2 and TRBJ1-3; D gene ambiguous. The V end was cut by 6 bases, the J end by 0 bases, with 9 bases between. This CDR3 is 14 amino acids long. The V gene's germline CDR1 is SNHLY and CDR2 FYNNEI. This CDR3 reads CASRTRGSGNTIYF. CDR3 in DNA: TGTGCCAGCAGAACTCGAGGCTCTGGAAACACCATATATTTT.

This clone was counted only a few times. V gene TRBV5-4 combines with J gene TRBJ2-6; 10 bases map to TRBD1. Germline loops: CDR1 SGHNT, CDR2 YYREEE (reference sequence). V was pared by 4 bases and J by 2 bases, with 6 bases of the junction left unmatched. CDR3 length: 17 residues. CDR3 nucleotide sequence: TGTGCCAGCAGCCCGGGACAGGGGATCGCTGGGGCCAACGTCCTGACTTTC. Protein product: CASSPGQGIAGANVLTF. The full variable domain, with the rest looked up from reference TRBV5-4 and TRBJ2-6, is ETGVTQSPTHLIKTRGQQVTLRCSSQSGHNTVSWYQQALGQGPQFIFQYYREEENGRGNFPPRFSGLQFPNYSSELNVNALELDDSALYLCASSPGQGIAGANVLTFGAGSRLTVL.

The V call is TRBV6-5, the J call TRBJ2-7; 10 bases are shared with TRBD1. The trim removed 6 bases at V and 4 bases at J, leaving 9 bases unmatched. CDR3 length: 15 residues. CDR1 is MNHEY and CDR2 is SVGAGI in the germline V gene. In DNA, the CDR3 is TGTGCCAGCAGACGATCAGGACAGGGGGTTTACGAGCAGTACTTC. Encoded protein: CASRRSGQGVYEQYF.

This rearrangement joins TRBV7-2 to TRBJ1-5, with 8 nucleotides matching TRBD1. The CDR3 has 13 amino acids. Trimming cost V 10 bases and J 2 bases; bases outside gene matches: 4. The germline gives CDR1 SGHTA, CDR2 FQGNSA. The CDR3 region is CATETGGNQPQHF. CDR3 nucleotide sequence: TGTGCCACAGAGACAGGGGGCAATCAGCCCCAGCATTTT.

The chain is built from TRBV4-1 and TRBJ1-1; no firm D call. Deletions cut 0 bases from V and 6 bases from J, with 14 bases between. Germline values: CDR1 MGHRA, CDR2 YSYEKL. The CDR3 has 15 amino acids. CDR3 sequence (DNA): TGCGCCAGCAGCCAAGATCGGAGAACCTGGCCTGAAGCTTTCTTT. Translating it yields CASSQDRRTWPEAFF.

CDR3 in amino acids: CASSDEHSGANVLTF. The CDR3 nucleotides read TGTGCCAGCAGTGATGAACACTCTGGGGCCAACGTCCTGACTTTC. The V call is TRBV6-1, the J call TRBJ2-6; D gene ambiguous. The V end was cut by 3 bases, the J end by 0 bases, with 6 bases between. The germline gives CDR1 MNHNS, CDR2 SASEGT. CDR3 size: 15 residues.

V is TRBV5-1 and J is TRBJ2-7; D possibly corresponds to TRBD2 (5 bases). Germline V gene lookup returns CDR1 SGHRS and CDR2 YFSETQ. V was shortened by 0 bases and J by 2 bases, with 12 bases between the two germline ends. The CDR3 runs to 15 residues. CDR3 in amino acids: CASSLGYGETYEQYF. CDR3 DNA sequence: TGCGCCAGCAGCTTGGGGTACGGGGAAACCTACGAGCAGTACTTC.

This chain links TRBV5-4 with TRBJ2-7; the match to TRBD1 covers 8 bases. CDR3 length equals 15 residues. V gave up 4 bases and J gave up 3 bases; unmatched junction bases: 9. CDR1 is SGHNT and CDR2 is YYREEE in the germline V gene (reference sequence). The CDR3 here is CASSLGQGRVYEQYF. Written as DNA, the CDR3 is TGTGCCAGCAGCCTCGGACAGGGCCGCGTCTACGAGCAGTACTTC.

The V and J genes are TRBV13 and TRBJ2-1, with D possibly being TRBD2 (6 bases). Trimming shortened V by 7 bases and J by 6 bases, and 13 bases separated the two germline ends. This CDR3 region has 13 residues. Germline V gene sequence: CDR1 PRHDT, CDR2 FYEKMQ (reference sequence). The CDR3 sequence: CASTWGVVNEQFF. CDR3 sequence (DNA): TGTGCCAGCACGTGGGGGGTTGTCAATGAGCAGTTCTTC.

CDR3 nucleotides: TGTGCCAGCAGCCGGCCCTCAGGGGTAGACTATGGCTACACCTTC. This sequence encodes CASSRPSGVDYGYTF. The chain employs TRBV7-9 and TRBJ1-2; the D gene is possibly TRBD1 (6 bases). This CDR3 has 15 residues. The germline V gene encodes CDR1 SEHNR and CDR2 FQNEAQ (reference sequence). The V end lost 5 bases, the J end lost 3 bases, and 16 bases lay between the germline ends. Full variable domain (remainder filled in from reference TRBV7-9 and TRBJ1-2): DTGVSQNPRHKITKRGQNVTFRCDPISEHNRLYWYRQTLGQGPEFLTYFQNEAQLEKSRLLSDRFSAERPKGSFSTLEIQRTEQGDSAMYLCASSRPSGVDYGYTFGSGTRLTVV.

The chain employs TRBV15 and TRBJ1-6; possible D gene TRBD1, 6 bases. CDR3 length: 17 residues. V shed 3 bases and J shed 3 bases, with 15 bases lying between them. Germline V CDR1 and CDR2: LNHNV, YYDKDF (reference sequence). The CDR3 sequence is CATSRADRFDYNSPLHF. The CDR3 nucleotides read TGTGCCACCAGCAGGGCGGACAGATTCGACTATAATTCACCCCTCCACTTT.

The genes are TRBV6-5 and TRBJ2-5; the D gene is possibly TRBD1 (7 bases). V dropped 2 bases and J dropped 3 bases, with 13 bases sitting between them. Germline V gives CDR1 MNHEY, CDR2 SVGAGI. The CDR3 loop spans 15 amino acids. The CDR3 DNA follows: TGTGCCAGCAGTTACCGTCCCAGGGGGGAAGAGACCCAGTACTTC. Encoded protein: CASSYRPRGEETQYF.

The CDR3 coding sequence is TGTGCCAGCAGTCGGGGGGCCGCTCCGGCTAGGGGCACAGATACGCAGTATTTT. Its protein is CASSRGAAPARGTDTQYF. This chain links TRBV27 with TRBJ2-3, with D possibly TRBD2 on 7 matching bases. The CDR3 is made up of 18 amino acids. Trimming took off 5 bases at V and 1 base at J, with 22 bases between the two ends. Germline lookup yields CDR1 MNHEY and CDR2 SMNVEV (reference sequence).

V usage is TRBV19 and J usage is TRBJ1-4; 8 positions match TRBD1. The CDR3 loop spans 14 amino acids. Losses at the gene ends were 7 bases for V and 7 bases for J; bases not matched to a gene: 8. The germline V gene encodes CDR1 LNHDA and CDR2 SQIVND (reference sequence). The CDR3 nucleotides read TGTGCCAGTAATACCGGGACAGGCTCTGAAAAACTGTTTTTT. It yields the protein CASNTGTGSEKLFF. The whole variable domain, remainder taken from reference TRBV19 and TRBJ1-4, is DGGITQSPKYLFRKEGQNVTLSCEQNLNHDAMYWYRQDPGQGLRLIYYSQIVNDFQKGDIAEGYSVSREKKESFPLTVTSAQKNPTAFYLCASNTGTGSEKLFFGSGTQLSVL.

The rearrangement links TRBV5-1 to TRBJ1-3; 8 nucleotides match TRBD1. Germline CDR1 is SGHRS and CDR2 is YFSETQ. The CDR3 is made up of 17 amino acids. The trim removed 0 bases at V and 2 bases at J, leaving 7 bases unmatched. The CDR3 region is CASSLGPTGGPGNTIYF. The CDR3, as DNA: TGCGCCAGCAGCTTGGGCCCCACAGGGGGACCTGGAAACACCATATATTTT.

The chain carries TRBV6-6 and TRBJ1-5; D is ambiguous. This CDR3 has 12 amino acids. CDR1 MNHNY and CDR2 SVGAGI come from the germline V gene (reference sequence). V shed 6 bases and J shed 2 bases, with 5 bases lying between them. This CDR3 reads CASRTGNQPQHF. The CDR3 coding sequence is TGTGCCAGCAGAACAGGCAATCAGCCCCAGCATTTT.

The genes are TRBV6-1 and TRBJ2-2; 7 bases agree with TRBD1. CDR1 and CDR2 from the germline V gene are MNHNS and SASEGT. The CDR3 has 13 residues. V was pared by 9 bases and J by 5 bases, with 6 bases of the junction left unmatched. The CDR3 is CASHRGETGELFF. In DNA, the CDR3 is TGTGCCAGTCACAGGGGTGAGACCGGGGAGCTGTTTTTT.

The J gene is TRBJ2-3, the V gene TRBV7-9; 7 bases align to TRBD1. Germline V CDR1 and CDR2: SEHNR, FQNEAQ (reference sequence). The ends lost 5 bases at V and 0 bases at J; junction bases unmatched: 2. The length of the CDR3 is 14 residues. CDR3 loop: CASSKGASTDTQYF. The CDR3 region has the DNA TGTGCCAGCAGCAAGGGGGCCAGCACAGATACGCAGTATTTT.

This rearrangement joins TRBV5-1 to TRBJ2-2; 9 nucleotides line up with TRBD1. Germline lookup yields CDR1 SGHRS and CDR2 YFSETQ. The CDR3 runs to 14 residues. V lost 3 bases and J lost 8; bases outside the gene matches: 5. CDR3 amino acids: CASSWGQGKGELFF. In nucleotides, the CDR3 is TGCGCCAGCAGCTGGGGACAGGGAAAGGGGGAGCTGTTTTTT.

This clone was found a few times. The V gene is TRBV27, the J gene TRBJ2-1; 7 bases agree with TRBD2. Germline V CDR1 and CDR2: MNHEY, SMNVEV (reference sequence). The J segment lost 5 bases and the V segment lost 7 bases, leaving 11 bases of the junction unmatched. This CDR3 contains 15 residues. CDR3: CASTLSGKPNNEQFF. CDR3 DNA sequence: TGTGCCAGCACCTTGAGCGGGAAACCGAACAATGAGCAGTTCTTC.

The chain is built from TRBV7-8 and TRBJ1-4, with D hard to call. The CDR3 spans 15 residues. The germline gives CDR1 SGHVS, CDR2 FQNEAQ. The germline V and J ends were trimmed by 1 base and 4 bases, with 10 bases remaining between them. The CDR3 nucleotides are TGTGCCAGCAGCTTAGGTAGACGGGATAATGAAAAACTGTTTTTT. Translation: CASSLGRRDNEKLFF.

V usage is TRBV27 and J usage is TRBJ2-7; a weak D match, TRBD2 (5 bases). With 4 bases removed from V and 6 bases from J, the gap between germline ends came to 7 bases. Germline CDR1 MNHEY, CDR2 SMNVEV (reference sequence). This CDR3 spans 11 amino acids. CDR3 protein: CASSSGLEQYF. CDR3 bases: TGTGCCAGCAGTTCAGGACTCGAGCAGTACTTC.